The following is a T cell receptor (beta chain) sequence with its context. The entry originates in a study of blood T cell repertoires in COVID-19. Study-wide context: The origin of the acute and convalescent COVID-19 samples was the United States, Italy and Spain. In each case, the material was cDNA or gDNA derived from T cells, B-cell-depleted T cells, or PBMCs.

Assay: immunoSEQ multiplex PCR; the TCRdb copy retains only in-frame clones and omits some. The profile shows about 230,000 clones, approximately 80% of them singletons. CDR3 length equals 15 residues. Trimming pared 0 bases from V and 0 bases from J, leaving 8 bases between. Germline CDR1 SNHLY, CDR2 FYNNEI. The receptor's source is an elderly woman with active or convalescent COVID-19. The specimen was peripheral blood. The chain joins TRBV2 to TRBJ1-2, with D maybe TRBD1 (5 bases). CDR3 region: CASSEAGQSNYGYTF. CDR3 sequence (DNA): TGTGCCAGCAGTGAAGCGGGGCAGTCTAACTATGGCTACACCTTC.